The rows below give T cell receptor beta chains drawn from one sample of a study of blood T cell repertoires in COVID-19. Here immunoSEQ multiplex PCR was the method, and the copy in TCRdb shows in-frame clones only, minus some. The sample consists of over 200,000 clones, 80% to 90% of them appearing once. The sequenced sample was PBMCs or T cells enriched from blood (not recorded which). The receptor set was obtained from a woman aged 25 to 45 who had been exposed to COVID-19. The CDR3 runs from the conserved cysteine through the conserved F or W. The order of the fields is J gene, clone size, V gene, D gene, CDR3 DNA, CDR3 protein. The D gene is left open where the match is weak. The size entry is marked missing in some rows and otherwise reads once, few, many or a size class.

TRBJ2-2	-	TRBV11-2	-	TGTGCCAGCAGCACGATGGCGCTTGGACTTGCGGCGCTTACCGGGGAGCTGTTTTTT	CASSTMALGLAALTGELFF
TRBJ2-2	-	TRBV30	-	TGTGCCTGGAACCCCAGGTGGACTAAGAACACCGGGGAGCTGTTTTTT	CAWNPRWTKNTGELFF
TRBJ2-5	-	TRBV28	TRBD1	TGTGCCAGCAGGGAAGGGACAGGAAATGAAGAGACCCAGTACTTC	CASREGTGNEETQYF
TRBJ2-2	-	TRBV24-1	TRBD1	TGTGCCACCAGTGATCCCGGAGAGACAGGGTCCCCGAACACCGGGGAGCTGTTTTTT	CATSDPGETGSPNTGELFF
TRBJ2-7	-	TRBV11-2	-	TGTGCCAGCAGCTTCGGTAGCGGAGCCTACGAGCAGTACTTC	CASSFGSGAYEQYF
TRBJ2-3	-	TRBV11-2	TRBD1	TGTGCCAGCCGACCATCCCGGGACAGGGGCACAGATACGCAGTATTTT	CASRPSRDRGTDTQYF
TRBJ2-7	few	TRBV3-1/TRBV3-2	TRBD2	TGTGCCAGCAGCCAAACTAGCGGGAGGGCCTACGAGCAGTACTTC	CASSQTSGRAYEQYF
TRBJ2-1	-	TRBV6-5	TRBD2	TGTGCCAGCAGTTACCGAACTAGCGGGCACAATGAGCAGTTCTTC	CASSYRTSGHNEQFF
TRBJ2-2	-	TRBV4-1	TRBD2	TGCGCCAGCAGCCCGTGGACTAGCCTGACCGGGGAGCTGTTTTTT	CASSPWTSLTGELFF
TRBJ1-3	-	TRBV10-3	-	TGTGCCACCCGCACAGGAAACACCATATATTTT	CATRTGNTIYF
TRBJ2-7	-	TRBV28	-	TGTGCCAGCAGTCCCCCTCTTTACAAAACCTACGAGCAGTACTTC	CASSPPLYKTYEQYF
TRBJ2-7	-	TRBV30	TRBD1	TGTGCCTGGAGTCAGGGACAGGGATTTGGCGAGCAGTACTTC	CAWSQGQGFGEQYF
TRBJ2-3	-	TRBV2	-	TGTGCCAGCAGTGGAGGACAGATAACAGATACGCAGTATTTT	CASSGGQITDTQYF
TRBJ1-4	-	TRBV4-1	TRBD1	TGCGCCAGCAGCCAAGAACAGGGGTGGGGTAATGAAAAACTGTTTTTT	CASSQEQGWGNEKLFF
TRBJ2-2	few	TRBV7-7	TRBD2	TGTGCCAGCAGCTCAGACCTCCGGGGGGCCGGGGAGCTGTTTTTT	CASSSDLRGAGELFF
TRBJ1-5	once	TRBV7-9	TRBD1	TGTGCCAGCAGCTACGGACAGGGTCCTAGCAATCAGCCCCAGCATTTT	CASSYGQGPSNQPQHF
TRBJ2-7	-	TRBV9	-	TGTGCCAGCAGCGTATGGGCAGGGGCAGAGCAGTACTTC	CASSVWAGAEQYF
TRBJ2-1	-	TRBV30	TRBD2	TGTGCCTGGAGTCTAGCGGGGGAATACAATGAGCAGTTCTTC	CAWSLAGEYNEQFF
TRBJ2-3	-	TRBV19	-	TGTGCCAGTGCGAGTTCTCGTTCCGATACGCAGTATTTT	CASASSRSDTQYF
TRBJ1-2	few	TRBV6-1	-	TGTGCCAGCAGTGATGGACAGACTCCAAGTTATGGCTACACCTTC	CASSDGQTPSYGYTF
TRBJ2-7	-	TRBV30	-	TGTGCCTGGAGAGGAGGGTCCGAGCAGTACTTC	CAWRGGSEQYF
TRBJ1-1	-	TRBV12-3/TRBV12-4	-	TGTGCCAGCAGTCTACAACAGACAGGCGAAGCTTTCTTT	CASSLQQTGEAFF
TRBJ2-5	-	TRBV4-1	-	TGCGCCAGCAGCCAAGTGGGCCAGGGGTATGAGACCCAGTACTTC	CASSQVGQGYETQYF
TRBJ2-7	-	TRBV25-1	-	TGTGCCGGATCAGACAGCTACGAGCAGTACTTC	CAGSDSYEQYF
TRBJ2-5	once	TRBV7-3	-	TGTGCCAGCAGCTTATCCCGGGCCCGGGGAGAGACCCAGTACTTC	CASSLSRARGETQYF
TRBJ1-2	-	TRBV5-4	-	TGTGCCAGCAGCTTGGACGGGTACGGCTACACCTTC	CASSLDGYGYTF
TRBJ1-3	-	TRBV9	-	TGTGCCAGCAGCGCAACAGACAGCTCTGGAAACACCATATATTTT	CASSATDSSGNTIYF